Included here is one T cell receptor (beta chain) sequence, with context. This sample is drawn from a study of blood T cell repertoires in COVID-19. At the level of the study: Acute and convalescent COVID-19 samples came from the United States, Italy and Spain. PBMCs, B-cell-depleted T cells, or T cells provided the cDNA or gDNA that made up the material.

Original processing notes: From reference gene primer amplification, estimates of nucleated cell counts were derived. Profiled with immunoSEQ multiplex PCR; TCRdb holds only in-frame clones, not every one. That table supplies the V and J calls and clone size; D and trimming were determined from the DNA. This sample has 100,000 to 150,000 clones, with over 55% found just once. The CDR3 loop spans 13 amino acids. V was clipped by 5 bases and J by 4 bases, with 11 bases between them. The receptor was isolated from a woman aged 70-85 years with acute or convalescent COVID-19. What was sequenced was peripheral blood. The chain employs TRBV12-3 or TRBV12-4 and TRBJ1-1; D unclear. CDR3 nucleotides: TGTGCCAGCAGTCTTCTCCCTTCCACTGAAGCTTTCTTT. This sequence encodes CASSLLPSTEAFF.